The 12 T cell receptor beta chains below all came from one sample that was sequenced in a study of cytomegalovirus exposure and HLA in healthy donors. Assay used: immunoSEQ multiplex PCR; TCRdb lists only in-frame clones, some missing. This table has approximately 140,000 clones, 70% to 90% appearing once. Sequencing was done on a sample of PBMCs. The source of these receptors is a woman younger than 45 in good health and CMV-seronegative.

This clone has only one observation. V usage is TRBV5-1 and J usage is TRBJ2-2; 10 bases match TRBD2. This CDR3 is built from 16 residues. In germline, CDR1 is SGHRS, CDR2 YFSETQ. Trimming at V came to 4 bases and at J to 0 bases, leaving 3 bases not matched to a gene. CDR3 sequence reads: CASSGSGGTNTGELFF. CDR3 nucleotide sequence: TGCGCCAGCAGCGGTAGCGGGGGGACGAACACCGGGGAGCTGTTTTTT.

The genes are TRBV15 and TRBJ2-7, with D possibly being TRBD1 (5 bases). Per germline, CDR1 LNHNV and CDR2 YYDKDF (reference sequence). Trimming removed 1 base at V and 4 bases at J, with 8 bases between. This CDR3 region has 13 residues. CDR3 in amino acids: CATSRGAGYEQYF. In nucleotides, the CDR3 is TGTGCCACCAGCAGAGGGGCAGGGTACGAGCAGTACTTC. The full variable domain, completed using reference TRBV15 and TRBJ2-7, is DAMVIQNPRYQVTQFGKPVTLSCSQTLNHNVMYWYQQKSSQAPKLLFHYYDKDFNNEADTPDNFQSRRPNTSFCFLDIRSPGLGDTAMYLCATSRGAGYEQYFGPGTRLTVT.

The chain uses TRBV30 and TRBJ1-2; 12 positions agree with TRBD1. V shed 0 bases and J 4 bases; nucleotides not matched to a gene: 6. Germline CDR1 reads GTSNPN; CDR2 reads SVGIG (reference sequence). The CDR3 is made up of 16 amino acids. CDR3 protein: CAWSVGTGGASYGYTF. The CDR3 DNA follows: TGTGCCTGGAGTGTCGGGACAGGGGGCGCCAGCTATGGCTACACCTTC.

The CDR3 loop reads CASSLGTGRVNTEAFF. CDR3 in DNA: TGTGCCAGCAGCCTAGGGACAGGAAGGGTGAACACTGAAGCTTTCTTT. The chain combines TRBV5-6 with TRBJ1-1; 8 positions agree with TRBD1. The length of the CDR3 is 16 residues. V was pared by 4 bases and J by 0 bases, with 8 bases of the junction left unmatched. Per the germline V gene, CDR1 is SGHDT and CDR2 is YYEEEE.

The chain has TRBV5-1 and TRBJ1-1; D is possibly TRBD1 (6 bases). The V end lost 4 bases, the J end lost 0 bases, and 19 bases lay between the germline ends. The CDR3 consists of 17 residues. Germline V gene lookup returns CDR1 SGHRS and CDR2 YFSETQ. The CDR3 DNA reads as TGCGCCAGCAGCCGAGGGGGTGGGTTTGCACTGAACACTGAAGCTTTCTTT. Amino acid sequence: CASSRGGGFALNTEAFF.

V is TRBV18 and J is TRBJ1-6, with 10 nucleotides matching TRBD1. Germline V gene sequence: CDR1 KGHSH, CDR2 LQKENI. V trimming: 5 bases; J trimming: 7 bases; junction bases outside the gene matches: 14. The CDR3 loop spans 18 amino acids. The CDR3 spells CASSTLTRTGGSNSPLHF. As DNA, the CDR3 is TGTGCCAGCTCAACATTAACCCGGACAGGGGGATCCAATTCACCCCTCCACTTT.

Comments on this clone: A much more abundant neighbour one base away suggests this may be a read error. At the DNA level, this CDR3 is encoded by other sequences in the same sample as well. The V call is TRBV9, the J call TRBJ1-2, with D possibly matching TRBD1 (6 bases). There are 15 residues in the CDR3. The V gene's germline CDR1 is SGDLS and CDR2 YYNGEE. CDR3 DNA: TGCGCCAGCAGCTCCCCTCAACAGGGTTCCTATGGCTACACCTTC. It yields the protein CASSSPQQGSYGYTF.

The gene calls are TRBV2 and TRBJ2-3; D may be TRBD2 (7 bases). The length of the CDR3 is 15 residues. Looked up from germline, CDR1 is SNHLY and CDR2 is FYNNEI. Trimming took off 5 bases at V and 6 bases at J, with 18 bases between the two ends. CDR3 loop: CASSYDRTRSDTQYF. Written as DNA, the CDR3 is TGTGCCAGCAGTTATGACAGGACTAGGAGCGATACGCAGTATTTT.

A few counts support this clone. The rearrangement links TRBV7-2 to TRBJ2-7; 16 nucleotides align to TRBD2. V was pared by 5 bases and J by 2 bases, with 6 bases of the junction left unmatched. Germline CDR1 and CDR2: SGHTA and FQGNSA. The CDR3 extends over 17 amino acids. This CDR3 reads CASSAGLAGGPTYEQYF. The CDR3 DNA sequence: TGTGCCAGCAGCGCGGGACTAGCGGGGGGGCCGACCTACGAGCAGTACTTC.

This clone occurred a few times. CDR3: CSAPRANEQFF. The CDR3 nucleotides read TGCAGTGCCCCGAGGGCTAATGAGCAGTTCTTC. The gene calls are TRBV20-1 and TRBJ2-1; D is perhaps TRBD2 (5 bases). The germline gives CDR1 DFQATT, CDR2 SNEGSKA (reference sequence). The CDR3 has 11 residues. V was clipped by 6 bases and J by 7 bases, with 10 bases between them.

This chain joins TRBV9 and TRBJ1-2; D may be TRBD1 (6 bases). The germline V gene encodes CDR1 SGDLS and CDR2 YYNGEE. This CDR3 is 14 amino acids long. V shed 6 bases and J shed 2 bases, with 14 bases lying between them. CDR3 in DNA: TGTGCCAGCACCTTGGGACACGGAAACTATGGCTACACCTTC. As protein: CASTLGHGNYGYTF.

The chain links TRBV7-7 to TRBJ2-5; D is perhaps TRBD2 (6 bases). The V end was cut by 5 bases, the J end by 5 bases, with 15 bases between. Germline CDR1 is SSHAT and CDR2 is FNYEAQ (reference sequence). CDR3 length equals 14 residues. CDR3 loop: CASSPTSIWETQYF. The CDR3, as DNA: TGTGCCAGCAGCCCGACTAGTATTTGGGAGACCCAGTACTTC.